This T cell receptor (beta chain) was recorded in a study of T cell repertoires and HLA-DP antigens. Overall study: Sorted CD137+CD4+ samples averaged about 0.2 ug DNA; pre-culture CD4+ samples, around 1,200 ng.

Notes on this clone: The antigen is unknown.

Negative selection yielded untouched CD4+ T cells of average approximately 98% purity. Primers targeted 54 TRBV and 13 TRBJ segments. TCRdb's copy holds only in-frame clones and misses some; the assay was immunoSEQ multiplex PCR. The table lists roughly 120,000 clones, 80% to 95% of them singletons. This CDR3 comprises 15 residues. Germline loops: CDR1 LNHDA, CDR2 SQIVND (reference sequence). J lost 4 bases, V lost 5 bases, and 7 bases had no gene match. Sequencing was performed on CD4+ T cells from PBMCs. The J gene is TRBJ1-2, the V gene TRBV19, with TRBD1 matching over 10 bases. The sequence came from a woman aged 18-29 years in good health and CMV-seronegative. The CDR3 nucleotides read TGTGCCAGTAGTCCTCGGACAGGGGGGGCCTATGGCTACACCTTC. Residues: CASSPRTGGAYGYTF.